This T cell receptor (beta chain) was documented in a study of T cell clones after liver transplantation. Study at large: Tolerant meant at least one year fully off immunosuppression without liver enzymes above twice normal. Study-wide results and limits: The donor-reactive repertoire was only partly measurable in two subjects, lacking donor cells. Small, mixed patient groups and varying post-transplant times limit these conclusions.

This table comes from immunoSEQ multiplex PCR, and its TCRdb copy is limited to in-frame clones, with some not included. The sample comprises fewer than 9,500 clones, roughly 80% of which are singletons, and under 60% rests with the top ten. A note on this clone: What it binds is not known.

The CDR3 spans 15 residues. The germline V gene encodes CDR1 GTSNPN and CDR2 SVGIG (reference sequence). Trimming took 0 bases from V and 3 from J; bases not matched to a gene: 8. The source of this sequence is a human patient who received a liver transplant. The graft donor may account for some of the T cells. Sequencing was performed on CD8+ T cells from blood, taken at the 22-month timepoint. V usage is TRBV30 and J usage is TRBJ2-7, with 7 bases matching TRBD2. The CDR3 sequence: CAWSVSLADLYEQYF. The CDR3 DNA reads as TGTGCCTGGAGTGTAAGTCTAGCGGACCTCTACGAGCAGTACTTC.